Below are 20 T cell receptor beta chains sequenced from a single sample in a study of shared clonotypes between healthy human individuals. Only in-frame clones appear in the TCRdb table, and some are missing; sequencing was by immunoSEQ multiplex PCR. The sample includes 2.5 million or so clones, about 92% seen only once; the top ten take over 0.12%. The sequencing sample was made of naive CD4+ T cells sorted from blood. Subset reported: CD45RA+ positively selected. The source of these receptors is a man aged 18 to 30 in good health.

The chain links TRBV2 to TRBJ2-5; no clear D. Deletions cut 4 bases from V and 4 bases from J, with 10 bases between. The CDR3 runs 13 residues. From germline, CDR1 is SNHLY and CDR2 FYNNEI. CDR3 DNA sequence: TGTGCCAGCAGTGGCGGCCCTCTAGAGACCCAGTACTTC. Translating gives CASSGGPLETQYF.

The V and J genes are TRBV12-5 and TRBJ2-7; possibly TRBD1 for D (7 bases). CDR3 length: 15 amino acids. V was pared by 3 bases and J by 3 bases, with 15 bases between. Germline CDR1 reads LGHNT; CDR2 reads FRNRAP. In nucleotides, the CDR3 is TGTGCTAGTGGTTTAGGGGCGGGACAGTTCTACGAGCAGTACTTC. This sequence encodes CASGLGAGQFYEQYF.

The rearrangement links TRBV2 to TRBJ1-2; 7 positions agree with TRBD1. V was clipped by 0 bases and J by 7 bases; unmatched bases: 5. The germline CDR1 and CDR2 sequences are SNHLY and FYNNEI. The length of the CDR3 is 14 residues. For the CDR3, the DNA is TGTGCCAGCAGTGAAGCGCGACAGGGTATTGGCTACACCTTC. Its protein product is CASSEARQGIGYTF.

The chain is built from TRBV30 and TRBJ1-2; no clear D. V was pared by 0 bases and J by 8 bases, with 13 bases between. CDR3 length: 13 residues. Germline values: CDR1 GTSNPN, CDR2 SVGIG (reference sequence). The CDR3: CAWSVGEGGGYTF. The DNA for the CDR3 is TGTGCCTGGAGTGTGGGAGAGGGCGGCGGCTACACCTTC. The entire variable domain, with the rest obtained from reference TRBV30 and TRBJ1-2, is as follows: SQTIHQWPATLVQPVGSPLSLECTVEGTSNPNLYWYRQAAGRGLQLLFYSVGIGQISSEVPQNLSASRPQDRQFILSSKKLLLSDSGFYLCAWSVGEGGGYTFGSGTRLTVV.

On this clone: The sample carries other DNA sequences with the same CDR3. J is TRBJ1-6 and V is TRBV30; no firm D call. V was trimmed by 3 bases and J by 0 bases, leaving 9 bases between them. Germline CDR1 reads GTSNPN; CDR2 reads SVGIG (reference sequence). The CDR3 contains 15 residues. The CDR3: CAWSGGGSYNSPLHF. In DNA, the CDR3 is TGTGCCTGGAGCGGAGGCGGCTCCTATAATTCACCCCTCCACTTT.

Details on this clone: Additional DNA sequences in this sample encode the identical CDR3. The CDR3 sequence is CASSLQGLSYEQYF. The CDR3 coding sequence is TGTGCCAGCAGCCTACAGGGGCTTAGCTACGAGCAGTACTTC. The genes are TRBV5-5 and TRBJ2-7; 7 bases are a match to TRBD1. This CDR3 contains 14 residues. Germline V gene lookup returns CDR1 SGHKS and CDR2 YYEKEE (reference sequence). Germline trimming cut 4 bases from V and 3 bases from J; bases unmatched to any gene: 7.

CDR3 nucleotide sequence: TGTGCCTGGAGTGTATCCGGGAGAGGGAATGAGCAGTTCTTC. This sequence encodes CAWSVSGRGNEQFF. The chain links TRBV30 to TRBJ2-1; tentatively, D is TRBD2 (6 bases). V was pared by 0 bases and J by 7 bases, with 13 bases between. This CDR3 is 14 amino acids long. Germline loops: CDR1 GTSNPN, CDR2 SVGIG (reference sequence).

The rearrangement uses TRBV21-1 and TRBJ1-5. TRBV21-1 is designated a pseudogene. The CDR3 contains 15 residues. CDR3 in amino acids: CASRRKQGRVRPQHF. DNA of the CDR3: TGTGCCAGCAGAAGAAAACAGGGGAGGGTTCGGCCCCAGCATTTT.

This chain links TRBV11-2 with TRBJ2-3; 7 bases map to TRBD2. CDR3 size: 14 residues. The ends lost 3 bases at V and 5 bases at J; junction bases unmatched: 5. Germline assignment: CDR1 SGHAT and CDR2 FQNNGV. The CDR3 sequence: CASSFLWGGDTQYF. The CDR3 DNA follows: TGTGCCAGCAGCTTTCTGTGGGGGGGAGATACGCAGTATTTT.

The chain combines TRBV14 with TRBJ2-1; D is unresolved. The ends were cut back, 2 bases at V and 6 bases at J, with 14 bases in the middle. The CDR3 length is 15 residues. From germline, CDR1 is SGHDN and CDR2 FVKESK. CDR3 nucleotide sequence: TGTGCCAGCAGCCAATTCGGCGGAAGCGCCAATGAGCAGTTCTTC. It translates to CASSQFGGSANEQFF.

This chain uses TRBV10-2 with TRBJ2-5; TRBD2 might be the D (5 bases). The V end lost 7 bases, the J end lost 4 bases, and 19 bases lay between the germline ends. Germline CDR1 and CDR2: WSHSY and SAAADI. The CDR3 has 15 amino acids. DNA for the CDR3: TGCGCCAGCAAAGACCCCAAGCGGAGACCAGAGACCCAGTACTTC. Its protein product is CASKDPKRRPETQYF.

This chain links TRBV30 with TRBJ2-7; D unresolved. Germline assignment: CDR1 GTSNPN and CDR2 SVGIG (reference sequence). V was trimmed by 7 bases and J by 4 bases, leaving 14 bases between them. CDR3 length: 12 amino acids. The CDR3 DNA reads as TGTGCCTTGGCCCAGGCGGAATACGAGCAGTACTTC. As protein: CALAQAEYEQYF.

The J gene is TRBJ2-1, the V gene TRBV4-3; 14 positions match TRBD2. CDR1 is LGHNA and CDR2 is YSLEER in the germline V gene. Trimming cost V 4 bases and J 8 bases; bases outside gene matches: 4. The CDR3 contains 15 residues. CDR3 sequence: CASSRGTSGSYEQFF. The CDR3 region has the DNA TGCGCCAGCAGCCGCGGGACTAGCGGGAGTTATGAGCAGTTCTTC.

This chain links TRBV7-2 with TRBJ1-4, with 7 bases matching TRBD1. V lost 4 bases and J lost 0; bases outside the gene matches: 5. The CDR3 totals 16 residues. Germline-derived CDR1 and CDR2 are SGHTA and FQGNSA. CDR3 loop: CASSWGQFATNEKLFF. DNA for the CDR3: TGTGCCAGCAGCTGGGGACAGTTTGCAACTAATGAAAAACTGTTTTTT.

The chain is built from TRBV4-1 and TRBJ2-1; perhaps TRBD1 as D (6 bases). Trimming stripped 0 bases from V and 4 bases from J, with 10 bases between. Germline V gene sequence: CDR1 MGHRA, CDR2 YSYEKL. The CDR3 runs to 15 residues. As DNA, the CDR3 is TGCGCCAGCAGCCAAGAGGGCAGGGGATACAATGAGCAGTTCTTC. It translates to CASSQEGRGYNEQFF.

CDR3 in DNA: TGTGCCAGCAGCTTAGCGCTGGGGGACACAGATACGCAGTATTTT. Translated: CASSLALGDTDTQYF. The chain couples TRBV7-9 to TRBJ2-3; perhaps D is TRBD1 or TRBD2 (5 bases each). Germline V lookup: CDR1 SEHNR, CDR2 FQNEAQ (reference sequence). The V and J ends lost 0 bases and 2 bases respectively, with 9 bases between them. The CDR3 covers 15 residues. The full variable domain, in which reference TRBV7-9 and TRBJ2-3 provide the parts outside the CDR3, is DTGVSQNPRHKITKRGQNVTFRCDPISEHNRLYWYRQTLGQGPEFLTYFQNEAQLEKSRLLSDRFSAERPKGSFSTLEIQRTEQGDSAMYLCASSLALGDTDTQYFGPGTRLTVL.

This chain connects TRBV13 to TRBJ2-7, with no clear D. The germline V gene has CDR1 PRHDT and CDR2 FYEKMQ (reference sequence). This CDR3 contains 12 residues. V lost 3 bases and J 0 bases, leaving 3 bases between the germline ends. The CDR3, as DNA: TGTGCCAGCAGCTTGCTCTCCTACGAGCAGTACTTC. Its translation: CASSLLSYEQYF.

The chain carries TRBV6-5 and TRBJ1-1; D is ambiguous. CDR1 and CDR2 (germline): MNHEY, SVGAGI. V lost 6 bases, J lost 7 bases, and 15 bases lay in between. The CDR3 length is 13 residues. The CDR3 coding sequence is TGTGCCAGCAGAGCCGGACGGAATGATGAAGCTTTCTTT. This codes for CASRAGRNDEAFF.

This clone occurred once. The V call is TRBV15, the J call TRBJ2-5; 9 bases agree with TRBD1. The V segment lost 5 bases and the J segment 4 bases; nucleotides outside the gene matches: 11. CDR3 size: 16 residues. The germline V gene has CDR1 LNHNV and CDR2 YYDKDF (reference sequence). The CDR3 region has the DNA TGTGCCACCAGCGGATCACAGGGGGCAAGGGGAGAGACCCAGTACTTC. Amino acids: CATSGSQGARGETQYF.

This chain uses TRBV27 with TRBJ2-3; TRBD1 matches 7 bases. The germline CDR1 and CDR2 sequences are MNHEY and SMNVEV (reference sequence). There are 16 residues in the CDR3. The ends lost 5 bases at V and 4 bases at J; junction bases unmatched: 12. CDR3 region: CASSLGTVYRADTQYF. The CDR3 nucleotides read TGTGCCAGCAGTCTGGGGACAGTCTACAGGGCAGATACGCAGTATTTT.